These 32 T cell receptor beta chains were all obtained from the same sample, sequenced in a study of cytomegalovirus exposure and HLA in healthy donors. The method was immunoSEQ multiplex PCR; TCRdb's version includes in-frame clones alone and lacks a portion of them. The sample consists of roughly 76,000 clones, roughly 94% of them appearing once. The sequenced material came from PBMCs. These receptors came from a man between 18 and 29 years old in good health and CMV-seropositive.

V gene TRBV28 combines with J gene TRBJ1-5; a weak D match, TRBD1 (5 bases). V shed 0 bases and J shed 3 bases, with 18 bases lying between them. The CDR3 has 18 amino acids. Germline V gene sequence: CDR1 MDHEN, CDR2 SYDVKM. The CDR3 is CASSLWGGGLGINQPQHF. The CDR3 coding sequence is TGTGCCAGCAGTTTATGGGGGGGTGGATTGGGTATCAATCAGCCCCAGCATTTT.

This chain's CDR3 is CASGLAGDYEQYF. Here the CDR3 DNA reads TGTGCATCAGGACTAGCGGGCGACTACGAGCAGTACTTC. The chain links TRBV30 to TRBJ2-7; 11 bases map to TRBD2. CDR1 and CDR2 from the germline V gene are GTSNPN and SVGIG (reference sequence). The CDR3 covers 13 residues.

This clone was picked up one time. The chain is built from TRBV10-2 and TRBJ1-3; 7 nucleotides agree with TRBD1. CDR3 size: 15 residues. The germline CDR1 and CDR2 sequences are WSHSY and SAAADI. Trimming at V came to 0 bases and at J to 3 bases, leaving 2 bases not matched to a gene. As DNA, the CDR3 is TGCGCCAGCAGTGAGTCGACAGGGAGTGGAAACACCATATATTTT. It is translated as CASSESTGSGNTIYF.

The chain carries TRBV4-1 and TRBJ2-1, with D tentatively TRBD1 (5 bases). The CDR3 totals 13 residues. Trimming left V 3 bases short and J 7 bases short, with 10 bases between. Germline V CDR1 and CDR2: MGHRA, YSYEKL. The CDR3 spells CASSQGQGNEQFF. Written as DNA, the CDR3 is TGCGCCAGCAGCCAGGGTCAGGGTAATGAGCAGTTCTTC.

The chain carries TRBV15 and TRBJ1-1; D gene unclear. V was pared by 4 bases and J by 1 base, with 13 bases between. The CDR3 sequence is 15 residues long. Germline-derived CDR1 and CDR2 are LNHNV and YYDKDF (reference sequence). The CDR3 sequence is CATSTPPLANTEAFF. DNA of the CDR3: TGTGCCACCAGCACCCCTCCCCTGGCGAACACTGAAGCTTTCTTT.

The DNA of the CDR3 is TGTGCCAGTAGTACTAGCGGGAGAGTTGAGCAGTTCTTC. It yields the protein CASSTSGRVEQFF. The chain combines TRBV19 with TRBJ2-1; 10 bases fit TRBD2. There are 13 residues in the CDR3. V shed 4 bases, J shed 9 bases, and the junction held 3 bases outside the gene matches. CDR1 and CDR2 (germline): LNHDA, SQIVND (reference sequence).

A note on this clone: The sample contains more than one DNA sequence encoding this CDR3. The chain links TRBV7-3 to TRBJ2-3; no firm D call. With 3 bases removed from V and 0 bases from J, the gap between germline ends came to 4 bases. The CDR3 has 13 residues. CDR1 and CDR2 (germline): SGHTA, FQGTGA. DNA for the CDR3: TGTGCCAGCAGCTTCTCCAGCACAGATACGCAGTATTTT. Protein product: CASSFSSTDTQYF.

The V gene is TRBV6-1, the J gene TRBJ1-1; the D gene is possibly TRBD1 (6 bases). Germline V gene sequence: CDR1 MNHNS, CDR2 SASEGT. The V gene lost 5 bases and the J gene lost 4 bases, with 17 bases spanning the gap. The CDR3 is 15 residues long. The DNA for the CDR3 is TGTGCCAGCAGTAAAGTCAGACAGGTCCCCACTGAAGCTTTCTTT. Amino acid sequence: CASSKVRQVPTEAFF.

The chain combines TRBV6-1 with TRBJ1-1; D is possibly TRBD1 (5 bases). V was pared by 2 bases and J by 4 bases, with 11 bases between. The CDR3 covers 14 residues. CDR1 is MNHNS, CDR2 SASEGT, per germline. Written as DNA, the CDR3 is TGTGCCAGCAGTGAAAAGGGCGGGGGCACTGAAGCTTTCTTT. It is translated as CASSEKGGGTEAFF.

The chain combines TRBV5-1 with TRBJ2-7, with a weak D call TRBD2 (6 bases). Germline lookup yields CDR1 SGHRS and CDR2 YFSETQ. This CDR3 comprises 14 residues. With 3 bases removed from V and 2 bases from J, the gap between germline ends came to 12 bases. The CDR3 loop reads CASSSEGPAYEQYF. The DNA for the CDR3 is TGCGCCAGCAGCTCGGAGGGGCCCGCCTACGAGCAGTACTTC.

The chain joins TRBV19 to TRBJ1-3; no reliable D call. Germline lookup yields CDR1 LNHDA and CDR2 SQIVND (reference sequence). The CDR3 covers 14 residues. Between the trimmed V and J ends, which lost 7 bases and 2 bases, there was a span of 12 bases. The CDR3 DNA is TGTGCCAGTACGGAGGGTCCCACTGGAAACACCATATATTTT. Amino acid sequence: CASTEGPTGNTIYF.

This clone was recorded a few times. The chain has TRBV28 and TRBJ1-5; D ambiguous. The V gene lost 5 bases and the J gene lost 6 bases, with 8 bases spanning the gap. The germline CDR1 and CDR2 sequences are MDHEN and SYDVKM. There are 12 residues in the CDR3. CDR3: CASSLAGQPQHF. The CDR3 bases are TGTGCCAGCAGTCTCGCAGGTCAGCCCCAGCATTTT. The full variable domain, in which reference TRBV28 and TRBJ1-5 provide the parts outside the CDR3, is DVKVTQSSRYLVKRTGEKVFLECVQDMDHENMFWYRQDPGLGLRLIYFSYDVKMKEKGDIPEGYSVSREKKERFSLILESASTNQTSMYLCASSLAGQPQHFGDGTRLSIL.

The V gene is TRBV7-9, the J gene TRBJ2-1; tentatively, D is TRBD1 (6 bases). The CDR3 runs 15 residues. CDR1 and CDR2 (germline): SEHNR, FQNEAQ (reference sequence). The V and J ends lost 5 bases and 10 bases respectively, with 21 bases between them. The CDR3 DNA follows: TGTGCCAGCAGCGTCACAGGGTACGCACCAGGAGAGCAGTTCTTC. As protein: CASSVTGYAPGEQFF.

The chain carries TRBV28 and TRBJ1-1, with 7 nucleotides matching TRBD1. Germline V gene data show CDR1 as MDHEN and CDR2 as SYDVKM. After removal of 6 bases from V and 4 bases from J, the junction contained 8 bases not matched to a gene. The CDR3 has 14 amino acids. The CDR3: CASREQGIGTEAFF. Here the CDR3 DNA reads TGTGCCAGCAGGGAACAGGGGATTGGCACTGAAGCTTTCTTT.

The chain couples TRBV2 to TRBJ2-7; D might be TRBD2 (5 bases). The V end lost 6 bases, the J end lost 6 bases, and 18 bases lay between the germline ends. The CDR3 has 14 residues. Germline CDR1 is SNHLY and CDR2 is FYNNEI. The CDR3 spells CASSLYYGEREQYF. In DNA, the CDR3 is TGTGCCAGCAGCCTTTACTACGGGGAGCGCGAGCAGTACTTC.

CDR3 region: CASSLTGGGTGSYEQYF. CDR3 nucleotide sequence: TGTGCCAGCAGCTTAACGGGGGGAGGGACAGGTTCCTACGAGCAGTACTTC. The V call is TRBV7-6, the J call TRBJ2-7; maybe TRBD1 (8 bases). The ends were cut back, 2 bases at V and 1 base at J, with 18 bases in the middle. From germline, CDR1 is SGHVS and CDR2 FNYEAQ. The length of the CDR3 is 17 residues.

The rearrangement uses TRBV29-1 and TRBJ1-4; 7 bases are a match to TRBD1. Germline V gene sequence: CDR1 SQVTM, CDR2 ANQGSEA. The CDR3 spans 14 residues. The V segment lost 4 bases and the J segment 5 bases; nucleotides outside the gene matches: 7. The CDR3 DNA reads TGCAGCGTTGTCTCGGCAGGGGGAAATGAAAAACTGTTTTTT. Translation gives CSVVSAGGNEKLFF.

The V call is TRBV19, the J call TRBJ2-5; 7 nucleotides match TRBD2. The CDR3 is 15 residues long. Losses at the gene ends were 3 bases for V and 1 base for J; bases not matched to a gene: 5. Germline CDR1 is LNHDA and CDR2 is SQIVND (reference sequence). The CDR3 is CASSMAASGQETQYF. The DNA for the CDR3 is TGTGCCAGTAGTATGGCGGCTAGCGGCCAAGAGACCCAGTACTTC.

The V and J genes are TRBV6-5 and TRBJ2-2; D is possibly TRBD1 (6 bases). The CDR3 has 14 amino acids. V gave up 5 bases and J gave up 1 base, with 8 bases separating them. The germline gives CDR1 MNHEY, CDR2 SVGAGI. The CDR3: CASSQGRNTGELFF. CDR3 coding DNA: TGTGCCAGCAGTCAGGGGCGGAACACCGGGGAGCTGTTTTTT.

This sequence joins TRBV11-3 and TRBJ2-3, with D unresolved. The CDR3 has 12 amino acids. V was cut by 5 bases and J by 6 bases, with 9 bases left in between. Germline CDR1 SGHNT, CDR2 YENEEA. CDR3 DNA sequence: TGTGCCAGCAGCCCAAGCTGGGATACGCAGTATTTT. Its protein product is CASSPSWDTQYF.

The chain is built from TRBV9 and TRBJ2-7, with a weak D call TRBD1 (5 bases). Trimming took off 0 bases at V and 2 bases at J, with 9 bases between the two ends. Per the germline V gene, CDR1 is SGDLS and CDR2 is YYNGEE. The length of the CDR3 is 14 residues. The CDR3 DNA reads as TGTGCCAGCAGCGTAGGAGCAGGGCCCTACGAGCAGTACTTC. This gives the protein CASSVGAGPYEQYF. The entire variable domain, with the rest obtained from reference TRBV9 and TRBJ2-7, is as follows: DSGVTQTPKHLITATGQRVTLRCSPRSGDLSVYWYQQSLDQGLQFLIQYYNGEERAKGNILERFSAQQFPDLHSELNLSSLELGDSALYFCASSVGAGPYEQYFGPGTRLTVT.

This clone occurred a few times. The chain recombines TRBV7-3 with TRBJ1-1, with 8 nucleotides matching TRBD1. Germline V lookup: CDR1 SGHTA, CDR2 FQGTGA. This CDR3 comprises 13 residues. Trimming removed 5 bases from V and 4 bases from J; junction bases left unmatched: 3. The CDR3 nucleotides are TGTGCCAGCAGCCAAACAGGGGGCACTGAAGCTTTCTTT. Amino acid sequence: CASSQTGGTEAFF.

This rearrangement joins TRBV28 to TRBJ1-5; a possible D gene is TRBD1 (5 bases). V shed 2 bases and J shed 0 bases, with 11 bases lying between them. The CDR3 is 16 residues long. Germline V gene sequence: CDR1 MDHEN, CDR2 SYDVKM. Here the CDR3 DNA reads TGTGCCAGCAGTTTAGTAGGGGTGAATAGCAATCAGCCCCAGCATTTT. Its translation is CASSLVGVNSNQPQHF.

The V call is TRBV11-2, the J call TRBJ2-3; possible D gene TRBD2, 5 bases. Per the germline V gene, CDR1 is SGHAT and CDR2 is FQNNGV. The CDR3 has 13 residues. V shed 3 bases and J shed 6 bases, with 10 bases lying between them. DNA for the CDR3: TGTGCCAGCAGCTTTCTAGCCTCGGATACGCAGTATTTT. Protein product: CASSFLASDTQYF.

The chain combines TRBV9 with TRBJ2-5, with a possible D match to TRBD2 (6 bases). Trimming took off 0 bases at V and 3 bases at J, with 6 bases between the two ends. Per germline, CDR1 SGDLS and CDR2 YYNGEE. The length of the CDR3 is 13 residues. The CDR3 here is CASSVGGEETQYF. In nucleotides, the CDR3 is TGTGCCAGCAGCGTAGGCGGGGAAGAGACCCAGTACTTC.

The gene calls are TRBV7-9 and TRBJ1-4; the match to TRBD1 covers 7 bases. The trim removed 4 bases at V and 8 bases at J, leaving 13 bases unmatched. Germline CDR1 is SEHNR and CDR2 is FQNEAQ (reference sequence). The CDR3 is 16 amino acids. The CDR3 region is CASSSQVGQRREKLFF. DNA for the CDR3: TGTGCCAGCAGCTCGCAGGTGGGACAGAGGAGAGAAAAACTGTTTTTT.

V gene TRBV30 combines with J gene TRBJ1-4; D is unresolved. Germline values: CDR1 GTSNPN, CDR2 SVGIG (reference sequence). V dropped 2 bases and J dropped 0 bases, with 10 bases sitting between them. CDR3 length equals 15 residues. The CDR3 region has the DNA TGTGCCTGGAGTCCCGCGGCCCCAACTAATGAAAAACTGTTTTTT. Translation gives CAWSPAAPTNEKLFF.

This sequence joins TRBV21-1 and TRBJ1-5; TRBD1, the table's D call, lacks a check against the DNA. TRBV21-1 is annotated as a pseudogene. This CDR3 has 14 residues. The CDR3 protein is CASSKQGWNQPQHF. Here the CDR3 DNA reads TGTGCCAGCAGCAAACAGGGGTGGAATCAGCCCCAGCATTTT.

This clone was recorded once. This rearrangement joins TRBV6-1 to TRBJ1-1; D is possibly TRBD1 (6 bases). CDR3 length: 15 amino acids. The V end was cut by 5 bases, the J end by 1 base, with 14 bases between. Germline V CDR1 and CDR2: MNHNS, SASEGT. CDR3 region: CASSLTGLTNTEAFF. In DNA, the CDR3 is TGTGCCAGCAGTCTTACAGGGCTGACGAACACTGAAGCTTTCTTT.

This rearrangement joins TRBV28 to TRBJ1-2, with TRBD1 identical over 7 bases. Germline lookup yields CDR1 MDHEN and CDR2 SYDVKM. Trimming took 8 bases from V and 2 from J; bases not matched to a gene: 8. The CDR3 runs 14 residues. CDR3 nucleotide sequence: TGTGCCAGCGTTAGAGGGGGCGTAAACTATGGCTACACCTTC. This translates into CASVRGGVNYGYTF.

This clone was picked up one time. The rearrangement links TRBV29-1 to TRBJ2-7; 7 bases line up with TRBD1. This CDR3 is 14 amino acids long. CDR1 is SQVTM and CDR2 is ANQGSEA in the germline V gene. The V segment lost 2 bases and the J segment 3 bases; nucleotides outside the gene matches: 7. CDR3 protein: CSVETTGVGYEQYF. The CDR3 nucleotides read TGCAGCGTTGAAACAACAGGGGTCGGCTACGAGCAGTACTTC.

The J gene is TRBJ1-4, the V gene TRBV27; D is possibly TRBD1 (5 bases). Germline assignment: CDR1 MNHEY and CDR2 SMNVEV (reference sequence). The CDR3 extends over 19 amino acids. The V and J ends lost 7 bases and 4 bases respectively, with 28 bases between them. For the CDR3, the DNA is TGTGCCAGCACCCCCGACCGCGGGAGGTGGGGGGGAGATAATGAAAAACTGTTTTTT. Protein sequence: CASTPDRGRWGGDNEKLFF.